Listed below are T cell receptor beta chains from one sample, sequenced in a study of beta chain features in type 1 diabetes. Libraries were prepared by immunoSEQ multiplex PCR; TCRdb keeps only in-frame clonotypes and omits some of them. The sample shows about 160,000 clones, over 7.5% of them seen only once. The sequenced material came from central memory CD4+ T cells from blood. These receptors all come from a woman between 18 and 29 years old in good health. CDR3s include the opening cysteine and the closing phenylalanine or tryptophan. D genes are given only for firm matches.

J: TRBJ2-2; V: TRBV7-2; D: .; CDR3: CASSPRERGKELFF
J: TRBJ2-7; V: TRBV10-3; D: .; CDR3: CAISESVGGRAHEQYF
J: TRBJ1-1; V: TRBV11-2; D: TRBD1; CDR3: CASSSQGDTEAFF
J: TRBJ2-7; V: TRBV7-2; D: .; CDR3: CASSLSPSYEQYF
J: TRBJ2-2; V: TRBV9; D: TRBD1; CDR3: CASSVGTGNTGELFF
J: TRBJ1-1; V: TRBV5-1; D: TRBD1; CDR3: CASSFTGGAGTEAFF
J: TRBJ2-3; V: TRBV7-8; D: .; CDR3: CASSPRQGFTDTQYF
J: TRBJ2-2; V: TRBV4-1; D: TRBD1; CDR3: CASSRDRVGTGELFF
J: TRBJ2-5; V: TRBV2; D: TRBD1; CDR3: CASSDRDRQETQYF
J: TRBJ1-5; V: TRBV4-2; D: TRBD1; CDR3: CASSADRASAQHF
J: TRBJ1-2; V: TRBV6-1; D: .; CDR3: CASSEYEGSNYGYTF
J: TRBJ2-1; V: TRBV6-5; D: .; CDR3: CASSYRGPHNEQFF
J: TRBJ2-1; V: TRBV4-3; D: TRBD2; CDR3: CASSQEGLAGYNEQFF
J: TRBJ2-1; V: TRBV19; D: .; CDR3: CASSQTSRNFYNEQFF
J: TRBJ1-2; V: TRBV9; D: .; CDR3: CASSTQGNGYTF
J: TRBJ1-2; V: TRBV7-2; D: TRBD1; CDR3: CASSTGQLYGYTF
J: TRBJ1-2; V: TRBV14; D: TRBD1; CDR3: CASSRSGQGYGYTF
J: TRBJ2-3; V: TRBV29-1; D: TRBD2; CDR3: CSVVGTSGGTDTQYF
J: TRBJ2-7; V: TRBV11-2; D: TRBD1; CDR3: CASSLKTGDPYEQYF
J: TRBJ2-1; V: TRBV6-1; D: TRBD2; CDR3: CASTGTSGYNEQFF
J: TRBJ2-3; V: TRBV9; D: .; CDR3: CASSVSDGGVTQYF
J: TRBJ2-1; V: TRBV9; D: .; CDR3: CASSPQGSNNEQFF
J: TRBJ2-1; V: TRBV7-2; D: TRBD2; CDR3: CASSLGLAGGVSYNEQFF
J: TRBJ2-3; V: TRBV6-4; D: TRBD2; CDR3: CASSPGQLAGDTDTQYF
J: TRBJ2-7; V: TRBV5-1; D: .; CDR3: CASSIGLGAYEQYF
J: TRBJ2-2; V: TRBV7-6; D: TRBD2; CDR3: CASSLGTRGLTGELFF
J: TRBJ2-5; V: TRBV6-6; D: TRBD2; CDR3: CASRTGGQETQYF
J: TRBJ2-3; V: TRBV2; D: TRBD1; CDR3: CASRMDRAPTDTQYF
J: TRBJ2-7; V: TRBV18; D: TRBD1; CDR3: CASSPGQGRHGSYEQYF
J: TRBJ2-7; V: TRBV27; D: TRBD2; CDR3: CASSLGLAGMEYEQYF
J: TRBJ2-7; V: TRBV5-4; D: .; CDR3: CASSLEVRGPYEQYF
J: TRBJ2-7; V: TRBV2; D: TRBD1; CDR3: CASRAGTGHYEQYF
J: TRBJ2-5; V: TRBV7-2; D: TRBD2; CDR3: CASNTGLAPQETQYF
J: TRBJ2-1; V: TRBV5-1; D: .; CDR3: CASSLVTGAPNEQFF
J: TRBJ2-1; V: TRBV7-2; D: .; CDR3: CASSLDSSYNEQFF
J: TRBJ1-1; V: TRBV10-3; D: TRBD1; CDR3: CAISESWDRDTEAFF
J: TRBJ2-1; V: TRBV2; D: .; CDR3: CASSAVAGTQFF
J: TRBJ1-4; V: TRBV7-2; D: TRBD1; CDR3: CASSLYRGQGQKLFF
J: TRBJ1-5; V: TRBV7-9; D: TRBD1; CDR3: CASSAGAGGHGEQPQHF
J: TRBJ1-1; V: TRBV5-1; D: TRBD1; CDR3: CASSSQGQGIGTEAFF
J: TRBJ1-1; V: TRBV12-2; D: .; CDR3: CASRLAGEDTEAFF
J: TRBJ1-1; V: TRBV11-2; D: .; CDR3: CASSLQYTEAFF
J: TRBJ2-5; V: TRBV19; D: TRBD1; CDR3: CASMPGQGSGTQYF
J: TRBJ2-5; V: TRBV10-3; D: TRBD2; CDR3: CAIKGGSGRGETQYF
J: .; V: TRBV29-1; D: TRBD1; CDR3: CSGGFPQGIGSYEQYF
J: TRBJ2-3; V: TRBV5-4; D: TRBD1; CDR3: CASSSYRDRDHTQYF
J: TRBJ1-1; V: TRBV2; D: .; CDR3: CASSEVAGTEAFF
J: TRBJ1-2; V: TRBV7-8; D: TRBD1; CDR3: CASNSLGGTHGYTF
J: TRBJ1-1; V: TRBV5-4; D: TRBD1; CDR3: CASSLDRTLNTEAFF
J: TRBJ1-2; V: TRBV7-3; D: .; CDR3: CASSPDKNYGYTF
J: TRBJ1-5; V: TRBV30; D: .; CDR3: CAWSMSGRFGQPQHF
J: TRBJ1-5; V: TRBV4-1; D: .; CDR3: CASSQANLGASNQPQHF
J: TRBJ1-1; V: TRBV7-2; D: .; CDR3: CASSSRTVHTEAFF